The present TCR beta chain was sequenced within a study of shared clonotypes between healthy human individuals. The data were produced by immunoSEQ multiplex PCR, yet TCRdb's version contains in-frame clones alone and is incomplete. The data show roughly 1 million clones, more than 65% seen once. Trimming stripped 3 bases from V and 5 bases from J, with 10 bases between. Per the germline V gene, CDR1 is MNHNS and CDR2 is SASEGT. CDR3 size: 14 residues. The chain recombines TRBV6-1 with TRBJ2-2, with no clear D. The source is a man younger than 30 in good health. Sequenced material: memory CD4+ T cells sorted from blood. As for subset: CD45RA-negative fraction. The CDR3 nucleotides are TGTGCCAGCAGTGATCCTACAACTACCGGGGAGCTGTTTTTT. Its translation: CASSDPTTTGELFF.